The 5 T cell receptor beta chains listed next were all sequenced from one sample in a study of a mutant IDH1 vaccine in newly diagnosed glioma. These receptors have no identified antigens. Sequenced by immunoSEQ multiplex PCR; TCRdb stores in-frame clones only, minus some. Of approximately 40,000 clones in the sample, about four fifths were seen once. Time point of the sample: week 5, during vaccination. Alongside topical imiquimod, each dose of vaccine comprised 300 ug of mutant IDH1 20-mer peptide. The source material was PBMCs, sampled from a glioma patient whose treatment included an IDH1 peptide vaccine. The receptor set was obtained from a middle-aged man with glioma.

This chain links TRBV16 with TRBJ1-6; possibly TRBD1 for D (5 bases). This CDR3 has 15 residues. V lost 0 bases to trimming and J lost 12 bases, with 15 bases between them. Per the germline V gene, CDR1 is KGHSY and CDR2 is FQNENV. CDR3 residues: CASSQSTKMGGPLHF. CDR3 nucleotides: TGTGCCAGCAGCCAATCGACTAAGATGGGGGGACCCCTCCACTTT.

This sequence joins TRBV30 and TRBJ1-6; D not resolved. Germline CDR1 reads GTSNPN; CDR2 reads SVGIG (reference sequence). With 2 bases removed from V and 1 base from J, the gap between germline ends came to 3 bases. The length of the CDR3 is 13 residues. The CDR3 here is CAWSNSYNSPLHF. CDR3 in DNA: TGTGCCTGGAGTAATTCCTATAATTCACCCCTCCACTTT.

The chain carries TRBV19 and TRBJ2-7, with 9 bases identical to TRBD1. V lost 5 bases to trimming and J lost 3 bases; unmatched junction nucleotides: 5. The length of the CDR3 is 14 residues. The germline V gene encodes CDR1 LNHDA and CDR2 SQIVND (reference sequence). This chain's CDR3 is CASSYTGGNYEQYF. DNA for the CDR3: TGTGCCAGTAGTTATACAGGGGGCAACTACGAGCAGTACTTC.

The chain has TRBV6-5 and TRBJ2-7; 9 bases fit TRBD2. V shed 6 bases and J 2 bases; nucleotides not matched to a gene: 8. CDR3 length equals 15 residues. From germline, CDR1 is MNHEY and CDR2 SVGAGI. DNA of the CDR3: TGTGCCAGCAGCCGCCTAGCGGGGCGAACCTACGAGCAGTACTTC. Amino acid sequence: CASSRLAGRTYEQYF.

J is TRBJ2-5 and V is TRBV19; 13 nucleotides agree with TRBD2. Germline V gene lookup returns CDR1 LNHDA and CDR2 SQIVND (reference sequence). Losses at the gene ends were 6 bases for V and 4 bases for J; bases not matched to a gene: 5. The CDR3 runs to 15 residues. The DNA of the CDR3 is TGTGCCAGTAGGGAGACTAGCGGGGGGATAGAGACCCAGTACTTC. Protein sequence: CASRETSGGIETQYF.